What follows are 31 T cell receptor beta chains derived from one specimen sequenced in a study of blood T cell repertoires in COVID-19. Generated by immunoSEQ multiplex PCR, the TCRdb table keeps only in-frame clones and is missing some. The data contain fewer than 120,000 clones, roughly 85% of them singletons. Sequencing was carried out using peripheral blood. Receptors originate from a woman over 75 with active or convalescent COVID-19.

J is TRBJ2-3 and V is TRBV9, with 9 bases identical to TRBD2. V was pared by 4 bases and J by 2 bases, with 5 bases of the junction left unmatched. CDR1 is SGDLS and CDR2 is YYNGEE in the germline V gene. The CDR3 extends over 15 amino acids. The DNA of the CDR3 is TGTGCCAGCAGCCAGACTAGCGGAGCCACAGATACGCAGTATTTT. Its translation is CASSQTSGATDTQYF.

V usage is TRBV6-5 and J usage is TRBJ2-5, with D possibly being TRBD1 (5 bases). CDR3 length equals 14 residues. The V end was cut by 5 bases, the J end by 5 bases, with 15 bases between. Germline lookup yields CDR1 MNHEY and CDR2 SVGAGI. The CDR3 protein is CASSLTIGAETQYF. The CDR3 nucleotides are TGTGCCAGCAGTCTTACAATAGGGGCGGAGACCCAGTACTTC.

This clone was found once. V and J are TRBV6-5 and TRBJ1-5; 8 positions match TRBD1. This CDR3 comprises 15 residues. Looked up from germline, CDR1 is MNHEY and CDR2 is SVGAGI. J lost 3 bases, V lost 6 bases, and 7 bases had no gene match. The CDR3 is CASSPDRGPNQPQHF. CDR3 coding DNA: TGTGCCAGCAGCCCAGACAGGGGTCCCAATCAGCCCCAGCATTTT.

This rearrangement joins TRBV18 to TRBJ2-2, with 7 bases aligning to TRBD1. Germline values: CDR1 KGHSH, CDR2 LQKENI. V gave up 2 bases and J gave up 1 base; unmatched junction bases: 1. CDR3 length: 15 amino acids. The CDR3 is CASSPRQGNTGELFF. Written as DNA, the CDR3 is TGTGCCAGCTCACCAAGACAGGGGAACACCGGGGAGCTGTTTTTT.

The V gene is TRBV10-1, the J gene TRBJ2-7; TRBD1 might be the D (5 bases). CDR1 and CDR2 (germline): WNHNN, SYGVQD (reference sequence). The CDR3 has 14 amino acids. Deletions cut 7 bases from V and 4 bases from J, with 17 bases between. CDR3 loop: CASMSGRVVYEQYF. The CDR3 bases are TGCGCCAGCATGTCCGGCAGGGTTGTATACGAGCAGTACTTC.

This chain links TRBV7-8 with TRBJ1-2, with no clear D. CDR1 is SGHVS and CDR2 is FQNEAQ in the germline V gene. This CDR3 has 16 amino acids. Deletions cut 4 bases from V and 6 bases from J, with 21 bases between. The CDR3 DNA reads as TGTGCCAGCAGCTCTTTTAGGCCCCTAGGTCGGAATGGCTACACCTTC. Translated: CASSSFRPLGRNGYTF.

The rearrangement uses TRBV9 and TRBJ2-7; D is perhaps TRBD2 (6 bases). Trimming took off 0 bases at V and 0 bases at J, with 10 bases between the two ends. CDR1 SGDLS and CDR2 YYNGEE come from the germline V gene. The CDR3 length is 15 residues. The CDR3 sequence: CASSVGDSYSYEQYF. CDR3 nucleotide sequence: TGTGCCAGCAGCGTAGGGGACTCCTACTCCTACGAGCAGTACTTC.

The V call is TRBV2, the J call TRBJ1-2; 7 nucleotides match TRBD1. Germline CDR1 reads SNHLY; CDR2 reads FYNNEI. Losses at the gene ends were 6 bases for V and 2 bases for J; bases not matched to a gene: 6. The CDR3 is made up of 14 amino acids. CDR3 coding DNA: TGTGCCAGCAGCATGGCCAGGGGGAACTATGGCTACACCTTC. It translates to CASSMARGNYGYTF.

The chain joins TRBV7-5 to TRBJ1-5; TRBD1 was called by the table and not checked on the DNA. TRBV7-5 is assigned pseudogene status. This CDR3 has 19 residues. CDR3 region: CVRSLVVRDRDSGNQPQHF. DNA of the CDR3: TGTGTCAGAAGCTTAGTTGTCCGGGACCGGGACAGTGGCAATCAGCCCCAGCATTTT.

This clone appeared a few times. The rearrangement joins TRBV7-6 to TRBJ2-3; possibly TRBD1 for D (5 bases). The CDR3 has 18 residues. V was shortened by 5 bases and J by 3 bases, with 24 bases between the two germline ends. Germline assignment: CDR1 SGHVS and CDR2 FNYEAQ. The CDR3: CASSRGQGAPYETDTQYF. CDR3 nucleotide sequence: TGTGCCAGCAGCCGTGGGCAGGGTGCCCCCTACGAGACAGATACGCAGTATTTT.

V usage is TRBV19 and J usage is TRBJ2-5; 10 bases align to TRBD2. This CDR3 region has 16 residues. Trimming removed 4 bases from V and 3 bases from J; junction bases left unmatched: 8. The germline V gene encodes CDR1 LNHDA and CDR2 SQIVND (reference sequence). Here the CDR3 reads CASSRSSGRGEETQYF. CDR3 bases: TGTGCCAGTAGTAGATCGAGCGGGAGGGGAGAAGAGACCCAGTACTTC.

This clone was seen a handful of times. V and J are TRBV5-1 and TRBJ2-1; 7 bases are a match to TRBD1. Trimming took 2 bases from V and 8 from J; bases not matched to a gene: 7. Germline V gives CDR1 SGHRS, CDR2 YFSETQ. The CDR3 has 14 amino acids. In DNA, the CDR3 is TGCGCCAGCAGCTTCGACAGGGTCAGAGATGAGCAGTTCTTC. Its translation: CASSFDRVRDEQFF.

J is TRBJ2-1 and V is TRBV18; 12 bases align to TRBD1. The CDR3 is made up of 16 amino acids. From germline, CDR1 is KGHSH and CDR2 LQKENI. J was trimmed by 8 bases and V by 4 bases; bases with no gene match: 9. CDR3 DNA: TGTGCCAGCTCACTACTCACGGGACAGGGGGCCGATGAGCAGTTCTTC. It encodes CASSLLTGQGADEQFF. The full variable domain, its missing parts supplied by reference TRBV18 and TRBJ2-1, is NAGVMQNPRHLVRRRGQEARLRCSPMKGHSHVYWYRQLPEEGLKFMVYLQKENIIDESGMPKERFSAEFPKEGPSILRIQQVVRGDSAAYFCASSLLTGQGADEQFFGPGTRLTVL.

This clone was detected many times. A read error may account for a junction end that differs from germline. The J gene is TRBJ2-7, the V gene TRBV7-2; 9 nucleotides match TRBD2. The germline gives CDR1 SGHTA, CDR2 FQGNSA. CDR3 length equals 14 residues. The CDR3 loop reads CASSLAGVGYEQYF. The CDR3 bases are TGTGCCAGCAGTTTAGCGGGAGTAGGCTACGAGCAGTACTTC.

The CDR3 DNA reads as TGTGCCAGCAGCCCCGGGACAGGGAGCGAAAAACTGTTTTTT. Translation: CASSPGTGSEKLFF. The J gene is TRBJ1-4, the V gene TRBV11-2; the match to TRBD1 covers 9 bases. V gave up 5 bases and J gave up 8 bases; unmatched junction bases: 6. The CDR3 contains 14 residues. Germline CDR1 SGHAT, CDR2 FQNNGV.

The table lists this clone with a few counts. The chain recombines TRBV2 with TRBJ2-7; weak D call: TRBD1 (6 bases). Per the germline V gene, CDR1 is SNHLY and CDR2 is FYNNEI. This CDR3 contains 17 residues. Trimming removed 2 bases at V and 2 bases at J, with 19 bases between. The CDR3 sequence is CASSEYPGAPRPYEQYF. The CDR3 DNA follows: TGTGCCAGCAGTGAATACCCAGGGGCCCCGCGTCCCTACGAGCAGTACTTC.

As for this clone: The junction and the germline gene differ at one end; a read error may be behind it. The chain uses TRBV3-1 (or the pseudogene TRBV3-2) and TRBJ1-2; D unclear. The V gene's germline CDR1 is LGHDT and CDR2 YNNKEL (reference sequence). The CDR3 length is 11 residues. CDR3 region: CASSSTEATSF. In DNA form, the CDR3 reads TGTGCCAGCAGCTCTACAGAAGCTACCTCCTTC.

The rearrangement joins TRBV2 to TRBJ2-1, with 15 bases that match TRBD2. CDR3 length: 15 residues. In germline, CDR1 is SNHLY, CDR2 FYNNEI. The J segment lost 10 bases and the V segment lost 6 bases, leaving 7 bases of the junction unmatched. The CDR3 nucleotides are TGTGCCAGCAGGGCAGTAGGGACTAGCGGGAGGGAGCAGTTCTTC. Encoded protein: CASRAVGTSGREQFF. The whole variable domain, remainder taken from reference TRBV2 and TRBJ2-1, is EPEVTQTPSHQVTQMGQEVILRCVPISNHLYFYWYRQILGQKVEFLVSFYNNEISEKSEIFDDQFSVERPDGSNFTLKIRSTKLEDSAMYFCASRAVGTSGREQFFGPGTRLTVL.

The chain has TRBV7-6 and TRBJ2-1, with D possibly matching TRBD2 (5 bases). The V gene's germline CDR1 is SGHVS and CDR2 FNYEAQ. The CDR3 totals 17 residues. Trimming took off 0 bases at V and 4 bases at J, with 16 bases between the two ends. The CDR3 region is CASSLALGRVSYNEQFF. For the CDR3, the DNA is TGTGCCAGCAGCTTAGCGCTAGGGCGGGTATCGTACAATGAGCAGTTCTTC.

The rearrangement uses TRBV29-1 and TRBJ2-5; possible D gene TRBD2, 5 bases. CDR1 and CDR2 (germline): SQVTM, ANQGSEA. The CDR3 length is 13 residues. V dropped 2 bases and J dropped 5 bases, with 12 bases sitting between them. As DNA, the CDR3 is TGCAGCGTTGAACGAGGGATCGGGGAGACCCAGTACTTC. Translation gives CSVERGIGETQYF. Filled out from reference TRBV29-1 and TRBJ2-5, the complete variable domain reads SAVISQKPSRDICQRGTSLTIQCQVDSQVTMMFWYRQQPGQSLTLIATANQGSEATYESGFVIDKFPISRPNLTFSTLTVSNMSPEDSSIYLCSVERGIGETQYFGPGTRLLVL.

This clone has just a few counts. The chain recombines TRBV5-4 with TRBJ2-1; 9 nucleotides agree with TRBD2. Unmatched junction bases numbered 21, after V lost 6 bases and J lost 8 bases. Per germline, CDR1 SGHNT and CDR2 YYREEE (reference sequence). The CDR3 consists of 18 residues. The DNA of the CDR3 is TGTGCCAGCACCCCCAGCCCCCTAAGCGGGAGGAGGGGGGATGAGCAGTTCTTC. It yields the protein CASTPSPLSGRRGDEQFF.

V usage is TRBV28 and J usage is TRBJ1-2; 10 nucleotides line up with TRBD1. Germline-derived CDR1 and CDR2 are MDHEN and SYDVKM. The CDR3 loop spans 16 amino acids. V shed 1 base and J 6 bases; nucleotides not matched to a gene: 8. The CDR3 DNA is TGTGCCAGCAGTTTATTTTTAGGACAGGGGGTTGATGGCTACACCTTC. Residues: CASSLFLGQGVDGYTF.

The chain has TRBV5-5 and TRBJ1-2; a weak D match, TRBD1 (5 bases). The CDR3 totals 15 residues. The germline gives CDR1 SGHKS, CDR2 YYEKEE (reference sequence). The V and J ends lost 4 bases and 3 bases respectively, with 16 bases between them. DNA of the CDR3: TGTGCCAGCAGCGCGAGAATCAGGGAATACTATGGCTACACCTTC. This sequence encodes CASSARIREYYGYTF.

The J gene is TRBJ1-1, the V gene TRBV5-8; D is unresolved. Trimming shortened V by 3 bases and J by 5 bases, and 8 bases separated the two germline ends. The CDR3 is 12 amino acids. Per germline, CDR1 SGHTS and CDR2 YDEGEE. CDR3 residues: CASSWAFTEAFF. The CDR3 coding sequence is TGTGCCAGCAGCTGGGCTTTTACTGAAGCTTTCTTT.

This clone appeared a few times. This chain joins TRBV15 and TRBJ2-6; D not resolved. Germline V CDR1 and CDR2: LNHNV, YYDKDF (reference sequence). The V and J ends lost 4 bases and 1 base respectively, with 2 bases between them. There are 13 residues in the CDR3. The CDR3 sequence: CATSISGANVLTF. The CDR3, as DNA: TGTGCCACCAGCATATCTGGGGCCAACGTCCTGACTTTC.

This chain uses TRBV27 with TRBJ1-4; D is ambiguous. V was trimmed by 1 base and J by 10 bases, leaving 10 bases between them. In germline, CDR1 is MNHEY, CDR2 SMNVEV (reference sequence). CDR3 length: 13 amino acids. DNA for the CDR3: TGTGCCAGCAGTTTATTAGCTTTCGGAAAACTGTTTTTT. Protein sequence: CASSLLAFGKLFF.

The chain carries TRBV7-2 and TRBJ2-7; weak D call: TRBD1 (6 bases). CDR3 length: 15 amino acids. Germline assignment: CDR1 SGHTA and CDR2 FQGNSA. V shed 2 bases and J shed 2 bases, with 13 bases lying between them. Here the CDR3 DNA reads TGTGCCAGCAGCTTAAGTCGTAACAGGGCCTACGAGCAGTACTTC. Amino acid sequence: CASSLSRNRAYEQYF.

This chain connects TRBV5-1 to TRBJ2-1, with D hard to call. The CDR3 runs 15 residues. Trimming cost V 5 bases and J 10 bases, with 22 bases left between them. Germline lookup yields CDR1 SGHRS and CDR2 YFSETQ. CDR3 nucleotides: TGCGCCAGCAGGTACCTCTATAGCCCACTTCAGGAGCAGTTCTTC. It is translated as CASRYLYSPLQEQFF.

DNA for the CDR3: TGTGCCAGCAGCGCATCCGGACTAGCGGGAGGATCGACCGGGGAGCTGTTTTTT. It translates to CASSASGLAGGSTGELFF. The V and J genes are TRBV5-4 and TRBJ2-2; 14 bases agree with TRBD2. The germline V gene encodes CDR1 SGHNT and CDR2 YYREEE (reference sequence). The CDR3 loop spans 18 amino acids. V was clipped by 4 bases and J by 5 bases; unmatched bases: 10.

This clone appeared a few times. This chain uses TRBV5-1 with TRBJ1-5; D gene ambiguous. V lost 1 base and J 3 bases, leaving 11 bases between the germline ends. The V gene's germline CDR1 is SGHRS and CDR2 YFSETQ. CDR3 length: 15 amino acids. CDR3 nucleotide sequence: TGCGCCAGCAGCTTGTCTGGAGGTCTCAATCAGCCCCAGCATTTT. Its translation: CASSLSGGLNQPQHF.

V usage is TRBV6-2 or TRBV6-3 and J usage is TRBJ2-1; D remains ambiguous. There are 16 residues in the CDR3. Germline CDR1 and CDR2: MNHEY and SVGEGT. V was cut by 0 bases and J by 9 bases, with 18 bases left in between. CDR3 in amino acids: CASSYSGQSPFGEQFF. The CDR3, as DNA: TGTGCCAGCAGTTACTCTGGGCAGTCCCCCTTTGGTGAGCAGTTCTTC.